Listed here is a single T cell receptor (beta chain). Its recognized antigen is unknown. Within one base of it there is no much larger clone, and no base qualities were kept. This sample is drawn from a study of cytomegalovirus exposure and HLA in healthy donors (dated by TCRdb to between 2016 and 2019). In the study overall: An earlier analysis of some 620 of the donors reported 276 Gb of sequence data and around 110 million unique TCR beta sequences obtained from some 200 million T cells. A later analysis re-examined previously published TCR beta repertoires from 500 to 700 donors and added high-resolution HLA genotyping to investigate patterns of TCR occurrence. HLA typing covered class I and class II loci at four-digit resolution. To predict cytomegalovirus infection status, the study brought together high-throughput TCR immunosequencing, statistical association of individual TCRs with disease status, and machine learning. Besides the first cohort of 666 subjects, a separate validation cohort made up of 120 or so different subjects was used. Five DR-DQ haplotypes were handled as single units for association and clustering because linkage in the cohort was strong. A later genetic analysis took genome-wide SNP genotypes for about three fifths of the 666 donors and used that subset as a discovery cohort. The study aimed to test whether signatures of past pathogen exposure could be identified by cataloging public T cell receptors. Donor age, sex, ethnicity and CMV serostatus were compiled together with the repertoire data. To decide whether each TCR beta V gene segment behaved as functional or pseudogenic, an earlier analysis of some 600 of the donors relied on high-throughput TCR beta sequencing. Typing coverage differed by locus: A, B, C, DRB1 and DQB1 were typed in about 620-640 donors, DQA1 in 522, DPA1 in roughly 590, and DPB1 in 450 to 480. All discovery cohort repertoires had been generated using a single sequencing platform. About 280 gigabases of sequencing data and around 88 million unique TCR sequences made up an early release that covered 640 HLA-typed donors. Using immunosequencing, the study profiled T cell repertoires from roughly 650 subjects and related those repertoires to cytomegalovirus serostatus. Across some 400 genotyped donors of the cohort, an average of approximately 200,000 unique TCR beta nucleotide sequences per donor were sequenced, and approximately 17% of those sequences were non-productive. Among the roughly 390 genotyped donors, approximately 82% belonged to the genetic ancestry cluster associated with self-reported Caucasian donors. Rather than using new phenotypic data, the later analysis identified candidate immune exposures from TCR beta sequences and from how often those sequences occurred across donors. Study-wide conclusions, independent of this receptor: Correlated functional status among segregating V segments might be attributable to linkage disequilibrium, but an unknown experimental factor could not be ruled out. A few of the identified cytomegalovirus-associated TCR beta chains were confirmed in vitro to be specific for cytomegalovirus antigens. A further reported finding was that TCR beta sequences accurately predicted the HLA-A and HLA-B alleles for most subjects in the first cohort. A total of around 150 TCR beta chains were listed by the study as associated with cytomegalovirus. In both the original and validation cohorts, the classifier was reported to diagnose cytomegalovirus status with high specificity and sensitivity. Most TCR sequences were seen in very few donors, while some public TCRs were found in many individuals. Broadly in line with IMGT annotations, most TCR beta V segments showed up in productive rearrangements about 87% or about 30% of the time in an earlier analysis of several hundred of the donors. Presence/absence analyses assumed roughly uniform sequencing depth across donors, an assumption that may not hold. In a later genetic analysis, fewer N-insertions in productive TCRs were reported among donors in an Asian-associated ancestry cluster than the approximately 710-donor mean. In a later analysis, most CMV-associated TCR beta chains were found to appear HLA-restricted, with HLA associations seemingly driven largely by CMV exposure. CMV serostatus was the only immune exposure information available for the cohort. In a later analysis, several top co-occurrence clusters were reported to appear linked to parvovirus B19, influenza, CMV and Epstein-Barr virus. Because HLA typing was unavailable for some donors at each locus, only the typed subset was used in association tests. An association between a missense DCLRE1C variant and V-gene and J-gene trimming of TCR beta chains was found in a later genetic analysis and replicated in an independent cohort. This cohort had only TCR beta chains sequenced, and the lack of alpha or paired-chain data limited which features could be detected. Assigning TCR associations to individual alleles was difficult when HLA alleles, especially DR and DQ, strongly co-occurred. According to the authors, the approach could potentially be generalized to other disease states and immunological phenotypes. Because the 87-base-pair reads could not distinguish some IMGT-functional V segments, including TRBV6-2 and TRBV6-3, those segments were excluded. A later analysis found that TCR association rates varied across HLA loci, with DRB1 alleles showing the most associated TCRs and HLA-C alleles the fewest. A later analysis found that HLA-associated TCR beta chains were more clonally expanded and had lower generation probabilities than equally common non-associated chains. The sequencing pipeline was judged likely to have produced a cluster of highly shared sequence variants as a technical artifact. The earlier analysis of some 560 of the donors excluded some 16 rarely observed V segments, including chromosome 9 orphons, because counts were too low. At a false discovery rate of 0.05, a later analysis linked around 15,000 TCR beta sequences to specific HLA alleles.

In total, 600 or so healthy bone marrow donors made up the cohort. Cohort members were all nominally healthy when sampled, although unrecorded immune exposures were likely present. The donor was CMV seropositive and belonged to the group of 250 to 350 seropositive cohort members. Each donor provided a peripheral blood sample, and peripheral blood mononuclear cells were used for TCR beta sequencing. The Qiagen DNeasy Blood Extraction Kit was used to extract genomic DNA from the blood cell samples. The germline V gene sets CDR1 to SGHAT and CDR2 to FQNNGV. The CDR3 spans 13 residues, from the cysteine through the phenylalanine. Solely the CDR3 DNA is kept, with 39 bases framed from the first base. V is clipped by 5 bases and J by 4 bases, and the sequence between their germline boundaries is 9 bases long. Library creation used the immunoSEQ multiplex PCR assay. For the multiplex PCR, a mixture combining 60 forward primers for TCR Vbeta segments and 13 reverse primers for TCR Jbeta segments was used. The CDR3 region of rearranged TCR beta genes was amplified from genomic DNA with a multiplex PCR assay. On the Illumina HiSeq System, the amplified TCR beta libraries were sequenced as 87-base-pair reads. Per the source publication's procedure: A later analysis counted about 80 million unique TCR beta chains across the 666 repertoires, and some 11 million of these chains were shared by at least two donors. A nearest-neighbor algorithm error-corrected the raw reads and collapsed the reads into unique sequences, merging closely related sequences to remove PCR and sequencing errors. V, D and J gene segments were assigned by aligning CDR3 sequences to IMGT reference sequences. For a sequence to be retained, a match of at least six nucleotides to both a V gene segment and a J gene segment was required. Rearrangements were called productive when the CDR3 lacked stop codons and stayed in frame with V and J; all others were non-productive. CDR3 was defined according to IMGT convention as the region running from the second conserved V-encoded cysteine to the conserved J-encoded phenylalanine. The earlier analysis of about 500 of the donors excluded sequences that lacked an unambiguous match to a single V gene segment. In an earlier analysis of 587 of the donors, V segments were called functional above 56.7% productive rearrangements and were called segregating when the between-donor standard deviation exceeded 5%. A statistical classification framework was developed to diagnose cytomegalovirus status using the catalog of TCR beta chain sequences. In a later analysis, TCR nucleotide sequences were compared against IMGT/GENE-DB human TR gene sequences so that V and J genes could be assigned. In a later analysis, CDR3 sequences and most-parsimonious VDJ recombination scenarios were assigned using the TCRdist pipeline. In a later analysis, every TCR beta chain was defined by the combination of its CDR3 amino acid sequence and its V-gene family, and reads without a unique V-gene family were dropped. As a way to deal with suspected cross-contamination and a sequencing artifact, a later analysis dropped roughly 600 nucleotide sequences that were highly shared and had low generation probability. In a later analysis, a clonal expansion index for each public chain was calculated from normalized within-repertoire ranks of inferred template counts. A later analysis computed generation probabilities with a VDJ recombination model fitted to out-of-frame rearrangements, and checked the results against IGoR. In a later analysis, hypergeometric tests were used to score TCR-TCR, TCR-HLA and TCR-CMV co-occurrence, with a repertoire-size bias correction applied to TCR pairs. To estimate false discovery rates, a later analysis permuted the HLA or CMV assignments 20 times. A later analysis grouped co-occurring TCRs with DBSCAN, adding TCRdist sequence similarity when clustering within HLA-allele-positive subsets. For co-occurrence clustering, repertoires with fewer than 30,000 or more than 120,000 public chains were excluded, along with about five repertoires with anomalous nucleotide sharing. Held by TCRdb, this immuneACCESS table contains in-frame sequences only and omits some clones. Under half of the omission traces to an unresolved V gene where checked; the cause of the rest is unknown. V, J and clone size are those of that table, while D and trimming were read from the DNA. This sample is represented by 180,000 or so clones; approximately 79% of them were singletons. Clones ranked in the top ten supply about 14% of the sample.

The chain was built from TRBV11-2 and TRBJ1-5; TRBD1 is a possible D gene, resting on 5 matching bases. The specimen was PBMCs. The clonotype comes from a man aged 50-60 years in good health and CMV-seropositive. The DNA sequence is given as TGTGCCAGCAGCCGGACACTAAATCAGCCCCAGCATTTT. This yields the protein CASSRTLNQPQHF.